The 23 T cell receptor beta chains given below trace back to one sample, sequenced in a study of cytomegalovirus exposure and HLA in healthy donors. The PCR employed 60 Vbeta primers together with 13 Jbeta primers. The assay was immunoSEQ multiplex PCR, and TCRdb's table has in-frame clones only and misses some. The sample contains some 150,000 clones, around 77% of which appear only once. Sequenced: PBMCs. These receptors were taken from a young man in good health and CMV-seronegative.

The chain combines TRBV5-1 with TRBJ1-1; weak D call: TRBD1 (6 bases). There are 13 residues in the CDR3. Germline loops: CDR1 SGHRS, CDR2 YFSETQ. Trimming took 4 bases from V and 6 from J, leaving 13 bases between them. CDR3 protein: CASSRDTEAEAFF. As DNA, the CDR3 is TGCGCCAGCAGCCGGGACACAGAGGCTGAAGCTTTCTTT.

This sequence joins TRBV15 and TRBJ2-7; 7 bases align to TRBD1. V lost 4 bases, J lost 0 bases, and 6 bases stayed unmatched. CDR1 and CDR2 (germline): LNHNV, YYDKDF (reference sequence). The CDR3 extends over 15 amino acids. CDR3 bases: TGTGCCACCAGCAAGGACAGGTTACACTCCTACGAGCAGTACTTC. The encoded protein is CATSKDRLHSYEQYF.

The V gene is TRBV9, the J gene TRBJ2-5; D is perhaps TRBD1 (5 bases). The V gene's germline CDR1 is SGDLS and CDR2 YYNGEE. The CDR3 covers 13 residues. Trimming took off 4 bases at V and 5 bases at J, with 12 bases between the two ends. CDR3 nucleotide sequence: TGTGCCAGCAGCCCCCAGGGCACGGAGACCCAGTACTTC. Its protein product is CASSPQGTETQYF.

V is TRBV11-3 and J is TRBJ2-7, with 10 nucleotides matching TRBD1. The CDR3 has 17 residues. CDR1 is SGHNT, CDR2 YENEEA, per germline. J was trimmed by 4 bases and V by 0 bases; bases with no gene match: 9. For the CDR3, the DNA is TGTGCCAGCAGCTTAGATTTATTCCGGGACAGGGGTTACGAGCAGTACTTC. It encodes CASSLDLFRDRGYEQYF.

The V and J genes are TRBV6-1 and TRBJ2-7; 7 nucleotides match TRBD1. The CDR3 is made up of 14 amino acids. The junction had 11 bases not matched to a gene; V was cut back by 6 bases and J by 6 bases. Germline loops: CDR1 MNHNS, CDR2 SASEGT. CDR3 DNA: TGTGCCAGCAGCGCCGGGACAGTAATCTCCGAGCAGTACTTC. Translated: CASSAGTVISEQYF.

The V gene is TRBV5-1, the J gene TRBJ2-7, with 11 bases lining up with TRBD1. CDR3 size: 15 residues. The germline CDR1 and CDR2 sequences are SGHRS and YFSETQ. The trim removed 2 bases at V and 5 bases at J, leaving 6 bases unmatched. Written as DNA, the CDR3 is TGCGCCAGCAGCTTCGGGACAGGGGGGAACAACGAGCAGTACTTC. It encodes CASSFGTGGNNEQYF.

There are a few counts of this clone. The CDR3 reads CASSLEGQGWEKLFF. In DNA, the CDR3 is TGTGCCAGCAGTTTAGAGGGACAGGGGTGGGAAAAACTGTTTTTT. V is TRBV28 and J is TRBJ1-4, with 10 bases matching TRBD1. Germline-derived CDR1 and CDR2 are MDHEN and SYDVKM. CDR3 length: 15 amino acids. The V and J ends lost 2 bases and 8 bases, in that order; junction bases with no gene match: 5.

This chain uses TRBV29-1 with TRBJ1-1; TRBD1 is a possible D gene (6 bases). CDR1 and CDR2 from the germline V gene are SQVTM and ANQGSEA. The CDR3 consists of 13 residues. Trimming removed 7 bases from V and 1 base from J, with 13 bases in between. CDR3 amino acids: CSARTEPNTEAFF. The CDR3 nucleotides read TGCAGCGCCCGGACAGAACCGAACACTGAAGCTTTCTTT. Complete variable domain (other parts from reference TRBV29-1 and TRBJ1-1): SAVISQKPSRDICQRGTSLTIQCQVDSQVTMMFWYRQQPGQSLTLIATANQGSEATYESGFVIDKFPISRPNLTFSTLTVSNMSPEDSSIYLCSARTEPNTEAFFGQGTRLTVV.

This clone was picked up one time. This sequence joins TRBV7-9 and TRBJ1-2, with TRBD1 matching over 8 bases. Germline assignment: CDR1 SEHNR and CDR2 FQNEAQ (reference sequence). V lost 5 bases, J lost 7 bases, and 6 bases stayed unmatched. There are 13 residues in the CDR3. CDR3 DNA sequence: TGTGCCAGCAGCCAGGGCAGGGGGCCTGGCTACACCTTC. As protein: CASSQGRGPGYTF.

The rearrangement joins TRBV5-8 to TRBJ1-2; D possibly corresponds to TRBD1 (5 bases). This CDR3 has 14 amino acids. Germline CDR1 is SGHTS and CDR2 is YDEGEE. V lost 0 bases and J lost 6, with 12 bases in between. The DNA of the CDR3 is TGTGCCAGCAGCTTGGGGGGCATTCCCCATGGCTACACCTTC. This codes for CASSLGGIPHGYTF.

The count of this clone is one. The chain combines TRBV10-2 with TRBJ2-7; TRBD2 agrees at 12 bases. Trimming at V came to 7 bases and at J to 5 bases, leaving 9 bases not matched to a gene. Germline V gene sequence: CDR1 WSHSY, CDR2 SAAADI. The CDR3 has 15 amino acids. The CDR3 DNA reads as TGCGCCAGCAAATCCATGACTAGCGGGAGTAACGAGCAGTACTTC. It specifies CASKSMTSGSNEQYF.

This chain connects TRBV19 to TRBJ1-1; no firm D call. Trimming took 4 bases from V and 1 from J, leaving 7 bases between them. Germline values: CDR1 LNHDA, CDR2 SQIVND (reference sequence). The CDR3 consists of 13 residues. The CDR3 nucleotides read TGTGCCAGTAGTACCCGACAGAACACTGAAGCTTTCTTT. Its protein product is CASSTRQNTEAFF.

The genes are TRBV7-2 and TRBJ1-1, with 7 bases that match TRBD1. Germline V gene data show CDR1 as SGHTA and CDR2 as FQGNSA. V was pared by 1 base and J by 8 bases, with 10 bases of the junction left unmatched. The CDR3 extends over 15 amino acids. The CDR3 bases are TGTGCCAGCAGCTTAGGAGGGGGCGCCCCGGGCGAAGCTTTCTTT. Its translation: CASSLGGGAPGEAFF.

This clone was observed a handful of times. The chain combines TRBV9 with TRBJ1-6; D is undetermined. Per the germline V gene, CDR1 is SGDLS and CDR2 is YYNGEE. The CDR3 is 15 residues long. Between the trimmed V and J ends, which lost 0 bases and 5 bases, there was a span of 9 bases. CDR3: CASSVAPQDNSPLHF. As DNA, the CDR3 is TGTGCCAGCAGCGTAGCTCCACAAGATAATTCACCCCTCCACTTT.

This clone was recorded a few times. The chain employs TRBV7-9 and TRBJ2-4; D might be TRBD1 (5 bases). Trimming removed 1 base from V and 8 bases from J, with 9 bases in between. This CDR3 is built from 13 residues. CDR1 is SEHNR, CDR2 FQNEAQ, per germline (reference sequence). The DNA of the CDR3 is TGTGCCAGCAGCTTAGAGGGGTCAGACATTCAGTACTTC. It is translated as CASSLEGSDIQYF.

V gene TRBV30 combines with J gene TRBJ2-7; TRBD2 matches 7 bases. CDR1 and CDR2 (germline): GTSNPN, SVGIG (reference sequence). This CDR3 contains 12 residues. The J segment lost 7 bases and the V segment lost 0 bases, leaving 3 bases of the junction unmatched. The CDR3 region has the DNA TGTGCCTGGAGTGTGCGGCGGGAGGAGCAGTACTTC. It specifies CAWSVRREEQYF.

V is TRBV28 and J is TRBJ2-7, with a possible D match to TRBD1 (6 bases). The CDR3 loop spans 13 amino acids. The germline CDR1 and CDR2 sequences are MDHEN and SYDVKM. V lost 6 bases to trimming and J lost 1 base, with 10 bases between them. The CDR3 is CASSGTPSYEQYF. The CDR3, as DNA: TGTGCCAGCAGCGGGACACCTTCCTACGAGCAGTACTTC.

This CDR3 is CATSRDRGRAKEQYF. As DNA, the CDR3 is TGTGCCACCAGCAGGGACAGGGGGCGGGCGAAGGAGCAGTACTTC. The rearrangement joins TRBV15 to TRBJ2-7; 11 bases are shared with TRBD1. Germline trimming cut 3 bases from V and 7 bases from J; bases unmatched to any gene: 8. The CDR3 length is 15 residues. CDR1 and CDR2 from the germline V gene are LNHNV and YYDKDF (reference sequence).

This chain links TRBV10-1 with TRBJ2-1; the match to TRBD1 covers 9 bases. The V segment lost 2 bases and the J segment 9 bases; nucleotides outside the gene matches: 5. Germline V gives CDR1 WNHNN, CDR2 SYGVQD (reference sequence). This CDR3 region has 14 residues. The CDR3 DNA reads TGCGCCAGCAGTGAGGGACAGGGGATAGCTGAGCAGTTCTTC. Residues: CASSEGQGIAEQFF.

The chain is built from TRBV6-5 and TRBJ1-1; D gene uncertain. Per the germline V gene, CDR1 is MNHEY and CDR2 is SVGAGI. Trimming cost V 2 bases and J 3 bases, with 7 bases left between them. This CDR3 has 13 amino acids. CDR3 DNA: TGTGCCAGCAGTTACCAGATGGACACTGAAGCTTTCTTT. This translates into CASSYQMDTEAFF.

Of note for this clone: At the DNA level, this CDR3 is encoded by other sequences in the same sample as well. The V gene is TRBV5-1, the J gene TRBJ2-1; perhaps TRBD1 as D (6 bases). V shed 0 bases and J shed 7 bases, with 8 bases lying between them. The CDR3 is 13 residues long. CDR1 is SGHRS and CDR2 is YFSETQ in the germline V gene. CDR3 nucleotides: TGCGCCAGCAGCTTGGGACAGGTAAATGAGCAGTTCTTC. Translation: CASSLGQVNEQFF. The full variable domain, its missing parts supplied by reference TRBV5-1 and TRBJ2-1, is KAGVTQTPRYLIKTRGQQVTLSCSPISGHRSVSWYQQTPGQGLQFLFEYFSETQRNKGNFPGRFSGRQFSNSRSEMNVSTLELGDSALYLCASSLGQVNEQFFGPGTRLTVL.

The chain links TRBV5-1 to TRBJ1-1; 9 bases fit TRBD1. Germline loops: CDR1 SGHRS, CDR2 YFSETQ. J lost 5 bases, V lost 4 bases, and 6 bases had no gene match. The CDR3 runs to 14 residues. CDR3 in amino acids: CASSPGQGRTEAFF. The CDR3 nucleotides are TGCGCCAGCAGCCCCGGACAGGGGAGGACTGAAGCTTTCTTT.

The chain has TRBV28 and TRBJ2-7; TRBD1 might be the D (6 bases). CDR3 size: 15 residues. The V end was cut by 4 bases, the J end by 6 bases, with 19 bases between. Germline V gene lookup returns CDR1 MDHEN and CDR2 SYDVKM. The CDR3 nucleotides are TGTGCCAGCAGTTCCGAAGGGCAGGGGTGGGGCGAGCAGTACTTC. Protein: CASSSEGQGWGEQYF.